These 22 T cell receptor beta chains were sequenced from one sample in a study of beta chain features in type 1 diabetes. Expressed TCRB transcripts got sequenced, as all isolated RNA was reverse transcribed. Profiled with immunoSEQ multiplex PCR; TCRdb holds only in-frame clones, not every one. This sample carries some 410,000 clones, approximately 10% of them seen once, and the ten largest clones take roughly 0.046%. Sequencing was done on a sample of naive CD4+ T cells from blood. The receptors stem from a woman under 30 in good health.

CDR3 nucleotides: TGTGCCAGCAGCGACAACCGGGCTAGCGGGAGTTATCCAGATACGCAGTATTTT. Translation: CASSDNRASGSYPDTQYF. This sequence joins TRBV5-4 and TRBJ2-3; 10 nucleotides match TRBD2. CDR1 and CDR2 (germline): SGHNT, YYREEE (reference sequence). This CDR3 has 18 amino acids. V gave up 4 bases and J gave up 4 bases; unmatched junction bases: 15.

V and J are TRBV6-6 and TRBJ1-5, with no clear D. Germline V gene lookup returns CDR1 MNHNY and CDR2 SVGAGI (reference sequence). The V gene lost 5 bases and the J gene lost 1 base, with 12 bases spanning the gap. There are 15 residues in the CDR3. This CDR3 is CASSPEWLSNQPQHF. DNA of the CDR3: TGTGCCAGCAGTCCTGAGTGGCTGAGCAATCAGCCCCAGCATTTT.

This clone was recorded a few times. At the DNA level, this CDR3 is encoded by other sequences in the same sample as well. The rearrangement joins TRBV20-1 to TRBJ1-1, with TRBD1 matching 9 bases. CDR1 DFQATT and CDR2 SNEGSKA come from the germline V gene (reference sequence). The CDR3 extends over 11 amino acids. V was clipped by 5 bases and J by 5 bases; unmatched bases: 0. CDR3 residues: CSAGQGTEAFF. The CDR3 DNA reads TGCAGTGCTGGACAGGGGACTGAAGCTTTCTTT.

The V gene is TRBV15, the J gene TRBJ2-7; D uncertain. Germline V gene lookup returns CDR1 LNHNV and CDR2 YYDKDF (reference sequence). Deletions cut 0 bases from V and 3 bases from J, with 6 bases between. This CDR3 has 13 amino acids. The CDR3 spells CATSRDSHYEQYF. The DNA of the CDR3 is TGTGCCACCAGCAGAGATAGTCACTACGAGCAGTACTTC.

The chain employs TRBV7-8 and TRBJ2-7; perhaps TRBD1 as D (5 bases). The germline V gene encodes CDR1 SGHVS and CDR2 FQNEAQ. V shed 4 bases and J shed 1 base, with 20 bases lying between them. The CDR3 is made up of 17 amino acids. The CDR3 protein is CASSYALGVKGSYEQYF. CDR3 nucleotides: TGTGCCAGCAGCTACGCACTCGGTGTGAAGGGGTCCTACGAGCAGTACTTC.

For this clone: A much larger clonotype is one base distant, so this may be a read error. At the DNA level, this CDR3 is encoded by other sequences in the same sample as well. V is TRBV14 and J is TRBJ1-4; D uncertain. The CDR3 is 11 residues long. The V gene lost 1 base and the J gene lost 11 bases, with 5 bases spanning the gap. The germline gives CDR1 SGHDN, CDR2 FVKESK. The chain's CDR3 is CASSQGGKLFF. As DNA, the CDR3 is TGTGCCAGCAGCCAAGGTGGGAAACTGTTTTTT.

This clone was detected only a few times. The chain uses TRBV7-2 and TRBJ2-5; D gene unclear. The V end was cut by 2 bases, the J end by 5 bases, with 15 bases between. The CDR3 is made up of 15 amino acids. Germline CDR1 SGHTA, CDR2 FQGNSA. DNA for the CDR3: TGTGCCAGCAGCTTAAGGTCGACGACTTCTGAGACCCAGTACTTC. Protein: CASSLRSTTSETQYF.

This chain connects TRBV4-1 to TRBJ1-6; D call uncertain. The germline V gene encodes CDR1 MGHRA and CDR2 YSYEKL. The V end lost 1 base, the J end lost 9 bases, and 13 bases lay between the germline ends. The CDR3 length is 15 residues. This CDR3 is CASSQVGPFSSPLHF. The CDR3 nucleotides are TGCGCCAGCAGCCAAGTCGGTCCTTTTAGTTCACCCCTCCACTTT.

CDR3 nucleotide sequence: TGTGCCAGTAGTTTCAGGGTCCGCACAGATACGCAGTATTTT. This sequence encodes CASSFRVRTDTQYF. The J gene is TRBJ2-3, the V gene TRBV19; the D gene is possibly TRBD1 (5 bases). The germline V and J ends were trimmed by 5 bases and 1 base, with 10 bases remaining between them. CDR1 and CDR2 from the germline V gene are LNHDA and SQIVND (reference sequence). The CDR3 totals 14 residues.

This clone has a handful of counts. This chain connects TRBV7-2 to TRBJ1-3; D unclear. CDR1 SGHTA and CDR2 FQGNSA come from the germline V gene. V was cut by 5 bases and J by 0 bases, with 11 bases left in between. The CDR3 loop spans 15 amino acids. The CDR3 DNA reads as TGTGCCAGCAGCCTACCTACCTACTCTGGAAACACCATATATTTT. It codes for CASSLPTYSGNTIYF.

The V call is TRBV9, the J call TRBJ2-2; D is unclear. Germline CDR1 and CDR2: SGDLS and YYNGEE. The CDR3 extends over 17 amino acids. Trimming took off 0 bases at V and 2 bases at J, with 14 bases between the two ends. The CDR3 nucleotides read TGTGCCAGCAGCGTAGCCGTGGTGGCTCAAAACACCGGGGAGCTGTTTTTT. This gives the protein CASSVAVVAQNTGELFF.

The chain has TRBV5-1 and TRBJ2-6, with D perhaps matching TRBD2 (5 bases). The CDR3 runs 15 residues. Per the germline V gene, CDR1 is SGHRS and CDR2 is YFSETQ. Trimming shortened V by 0 bases and J by 3 bases, and 7 bases separated the two germline ends. CDR3 DNA: TGCGCCAGCAGCTTGGGAGGGAATGGGGCCAACGTCCTGACTTTC. Amino acids: CASSLGGNGANVLTF.

The rearrangement joins TRBV5-1 to TRBJ2-5, with D hard to call. The CDR3 runs to 13 residues. V was trimmed by 1 base and J by 3 bases, leaving 7 bases between them. Germline V gene sequence: CDR1 SGHRS, CDR2 YFSETQ. CDR3 sequence reads: CASSLSDKETQYF. In DNA, the CDR3 is TGCGCCAGCAGCTTGAGTGACAAAGAGACCCAGTACTTC.

This clone has just a few counts. The genes are TRBV9 and TRBJ2-3; 9 bases align to TRBD2. This CDR3 comprises 17 residues. Germline V gene lookup returns CDR1 SGDLS and CDR2 YYNGEE. The V gene end was trimmed by 3 bases and the J gene end by 1 base; junction bases not matched to a gene: 9. CDR3 region: CASSAAWTSEGTDTQYF. In DNA, the CDR3 is TGTGCCAGCAGCGCTGCGTGGACTAGCGAAGGCACAGATACGCAGTATTTT.

The chain joins TRBV7-6 to TRBJ1-6, with a possible D match to TRBD1 (6 bases). Per germline, CDR1 SGHVS and CDR2 FNYEAQ. The CDR3 has 17 amino acids. V lost 5 bases, J lost 0 bases, and 14 bases lay in between. The CDR3 here is CASSLPDSSSYNSPLHF. In DNA, the CDR3 is TGTGCCAGCAGCCTCCCGGACAGCAGCTCCTATAATTCACCCCTCCACTTT.

The chain has TRBV5-6 and TRBJ2-5; D is uncertain. CDR1 and CDR2 (germline): SGHDT, YYEEEE. V was pared by 2 bases and J by 0 bases, with 11 bases between. This CDR3 has 15 residues. In DNA form, the CDR3 reads TGTGCCAGCAGCTTAAAAATCAGGTACCAAGAGACCCAGTACTTC. Its protein is CASSLKIRYQETQYF.

This chain uses TRBV7-9 with TRBJ2-5; no clear D. Germline CDR1 and CDR2: SEHNR and FQNEAQ (reference sequence). V shed 1 base and J shed 4 bases, with 13 bases lying between them. CDR3 length: 15 amino acids. CDR3 amino acids: CASSLDLRTRETQYF. The CDR3, as DNA: TGTGCCAGCAGCTTAGACCTACGTACGCGAGAGACCCAGTACTTC.

The chain joins TRBV9 to TRBJ2-1, with 7 positions matching TRBD2. The CDR3 has 14 amino acids. Looked up from germline, CDR1 is SGDLS and CDR2 is YYNGEE. V was pared by 4 bases and J by 10 bases, with 11 bases of the junction left unmatched. This CDR3 reads CASSSPPRGREQFF. CDR3 nucleotides: TGTGCCAGCAGCTCCCCCCCGCGGGGGAGGGAGCAGTTCTTC.

This clone was observed a handful of times. This sequence joins TRBV5-8 and TRBJ2-4, with a tentative D call TRBD1 (5 bases). Looked up from germline, CDR1 is SGHTS and CDR2 is YDEGEE. The CDR3 has 17 amino acids. Trimming took off 1 base at V and 0 bases at J, with 14 bases between the two ends. The CDR3 DNA reads as TGTGCCAGCAGCTTGCGCGGAGACAGCCTAGCCAAAAACATTCAGTACTTC. Its protein is CASSLRGDSLAKNIQYF.

This clone came up a few times. The chain is built from TRBV11-3 and TRBJ2-1, with D unclear. Trimming removed 4 bases at V and 4 bases at J, with 14 bases between. Per germline, CDR1 SGHNT and CDR2 YENEEA. The CDR3 contains 15 residues. CDR3 nucleotide sequence: TGTGCCAGCAGCTCCGTAGAGGCGCGGTACAATGAGCAGTTCTTC. Protein: CASSSVEARYNEQFF. The full variable domain, in which reference TRBV11-3 and TRBJ2-1 provide the parts outside the CDR3, is EAGVVQSPRYKIIEKKQPVAFWCNPISGHNTLYWYLQNLGQGPELLIRYENEEAVDDSQLPKDRFSAERLKGVDSTLKIQPAELGDSAVYLCASSSVEARYNEQFFGPGTRLTVL.

V is TRBV2 and J is TRBJ1-5; D remains unclear. The CDR3 runs to 15 residues. CDR1 is SNHLY and CDR2 is FYNNEI in the germline V gene. Trimming cost V 3 bases and J 1 base, with 10 bases left between them. CDR3 sequence: CASSDKGLSNQPQHF. The CDR3 DNA is TGTGCCAGCAGTGATAAGGGTTTGAGCAATCAGCCCCAGCATTTT.

The chain recombines TRBV4-1 with TRBJ1-4; tentatively, D is TRBD1 (5 bases). Germline assignment: CDR1 MGHRA and CDR2 YSYEKL. This CDR3 comprises 16 residues. The V and J ends lost 4 bases and 0 bases respectively, with 12 bases between them. The CDR3: CASSRTGTTTNEKLFF. The CDR3 DNA sequence: TGCGCCAGCAGCCGCACCGGGACCACAACTAATGAAAAACTGTTTTTT.